These 26 T cell receptor beta chains originate from one sample sequenced in a study of control samples from healthy donors and cancer patients (dated by TCRdb to the early 2020s). Libraries were made using the immunoSEQ multiplex PCR assay. What TCRdb holds here is the immuneACCESS table cut down to in-frame rearrangements. Part of the clones is not present; checked against another copy, under half of the missing clones reflect an unresolved V gene, and the others are unexplained. The sample has over 50,000 clones on record, 88% of them singletons. Roughly 3.8% of the sample comes from the top ten. Sequenced sample: blood. The receptors come from a man in his fifties in good health.

CDR3 residues: CASSRPDRPPAGGAGPYNEQFF. For the CDR3, the DNA is TGTGCCAGCAGCCGCCCAGACCGCCCTCCAGCGGGAGGCGCCGGCCCATACAATGAGCAGTTCTTC. The chain carries TRBV27 and TRBJ2-1, with TRBD2 matching 9 bases. The CDR3 contains 22 residues. The germline gives CDR1 MNHEY, CDR2 SMNVEV (reference sequence). Trimming removed 6 bases from V and 4 bases from J; junction bases left unmatched: 28.

The rearrangement joins TRBV7-3 to TRBJ2-5; 7 bases are shared with TRBD1. The V gene end was trimmed by 5 bases and the J gene end by 3 bases; junction bases not matched to a gene: 3. The length of the CDR3 is 13 residues. Germline V gene data show CDR1 as SGHTA and CDR2 as FQGTGA. In DNA form, the CDR3 reads TGTGCCAGCAGCGTCGACAGGGAAGAGACCCAGTACTTC. Protein sequence: CASSVDREETQYF.

The chain has TRBV28 and TRBJ1-2; a weak D match, TRBD1 (6 bases). The V end lost 3 bases, the J end lost 14 bases, and 19 bases lay between the germline ends. CDR3 length: 13 amino acids. CDR1 is MDHEN and CDR2 is SYDVKM in the germline V gene. CDR3 DNA: TGTGCCAGCAGTTTGACCGGGACATCCCCGGGGACCTTC. Its protein product is CASSLTGTSPGTF.

The V gene is TRBV5-1, the J gene TRBJ2-1; 8 bases are shared with TRBD2. Germline V gene data show CDR1 as SGHRS and CDR2 as YFSETQ. This CDR3 is 15 amino acids long. V gave up 0 bases and J gave up 10 bases; unmatched junction bases: 9. In DNA form, the CDR3 reads TGCGCCAGCAGCTTGGGTGCGGGAACGGGAGGGGAGCAGTTCTTC. As protein: CASSLGAGTGGEQFF.

The V and J genes are TRBV11-2 and TRBJ2-7; 9 nucleotides match TRBD2. Germline V lookup: CDR1 SGHAT, CDR2 FQNNGV. The CDR3 extends over 15 amino acids. Unmatched junction bases numbered 2, after V lost 2 bases and J lost 0 bases. CDR3 sequence (DNA): TGTGCCAGCAGCTTAAGCGGGGGGAGCTCCTACGAGCAGTACTTC. It yields the protein CASSLSGGSSYEQYF.

The V call is TRBV3-1 (or the pseudogene TRBV3-2), the J call TRBJ1-3; the D is unclear. The CDR3 runs 16 residues. V lost 0 bases and J 0 bases, leaving 9 bases between the germline ends. Germline CDR1 reads LGHDT; CDR2 reads YNNKEL (reference sequence). For the CDR3, the DNA is TGTGCCAGCAGCCAAGATATAATGAACTCTGGAAACACCATATATTTT. Translation gives CASSQDIMNSGNTIYF.

J is TRBJ2-7 and V is TRBV5-5; 7 bases fit TRBD1. The CDR3 runs 11 residues. V lost 7 bases and J lost 4; bases outside the gene matches: 2. The V gene's germline CDR1 is SGHKS and CDR2 YYEKEE (reference sequence). CDR3 bases: TGTGCCAGCGGACAGGTTTACGAGCAGTACTTC. Translating gives CASGQVYEQYF.

This sequence joins TRBV7-9 and TRBJ2-5; no clear D gene. Germline CDR1 SEHNR, CDR2 FQNEAQ (reference sequence). The CDR3 is made up of 12 amino acids. V was shortened by 5 bases and J by 5 bases, with 9 bases between the two germline ends. CDR3 sequence reads: CASSRTGETQYF. For the CDR3, the DNA is TGTGCCAGCAGCCGTACCGGGGAGACCCAGTACTTC.

Only a few counts were recorded for this clone. CDR3 nucleotides: TGTGCCACCAGACCAACTTCATTCTACGAGCAGTACTTC. Protein product: CATRPTSFYEQYF. The chain employs TRBV10-3 and TRBJ2-7; no clear D. From germline, CDR1 is ENHRY and CDR2 SYGVKD. The CDR3 length is 13 residues. The V and J ends lost 10 bases and 3 bases respectively, with 16 bases between them.

This clone was seen a single time. This sequence joins TRBV18 and TRBJ2-1; 7 bases are a match to TRBD2. Losses at the gene ends were 1 base for V and 5 bases for J; bases not matched to a gene: 17. This CDR3 is built from 19 residues. Germline V lookup: CDR1 KGHSH, CDR2 LQKENI. The CDR3 sequence is CASSPRPTILGGPNNEQFF. As DNA, the CDR3 is TGTGCCAGCTCACCACGCCCGACCATTTTGGGAGGGCCAAACAATGAGCAGTTCTTC.

The CDR3 coding sequence is TGTGCCAGCAGCCCTGGGGGCTCGAGCTCCTACGAGCAGTACTTC. Translation gives CASSPGGSSSYEQYF. J is TRBJ2-7 and V is TRBV11-3; the D gene is possibly TRBD1 (6 bases). The germline CDR1 and CDR2 sequences are SGHNT and YENEEA. Trimming removed 5 bases at V and 0 bases at J, with 14 bases between. CDR3 length: 15 residues.

The chain couples TRBV9 to TRBJ2-1; D may be TRBD1 or TRBD2 (5 bases each). Trimming removed 3 bases at V and 6 bases at J, with 13 bases between. This CDR3 has 14 residues. Germline values: CDR1 SGDLS, CDR2 YYNGEE. The CDR3: CASSGRDASNEQFF. DNA for the CDR3: TGTGCCAGCAGCGGCCGGGACGCCTCCAATGAGCAGTTCTTC.

The rearrangement links TRBV5-5 to TRBJ2-7; possibly TRBD2 for D (5 bases). Germline values: CDR1 SGHKS, CDR2 YYEKEE (reference sequence). This CDR3 is 14 amino acids long. Trimming shortened V by 0 bases and J by 2 bases, and 9 bases separated the two germline ends. CDR3 in DNA: TGTGCCAGCAGCTTGGTTCGGGAAACCTACGAGCAGTACTTC. Translation gives CASSLVRETYEQYF.

This chain connects TRBV6-1 to TRBJ2-3, with D possibly TRBD1 on 5 matching bases. CDR3 size: 14 residues. Trimming removed 3 bases from V and 3 bases from J, with 10 bases in between. Germline-derived CDR1 and CDR2 are MNHNS and SASEGT. The CDR3 sequence: CASSDRVATDTQYF. DNA for the CDR3: TGTGCCAGCAGTGACAGGGTGGCGACAGATACGCAGTATTTT.

The CDR3 loop is CASSIQGTGEQFF. CDR3 sequence (DNA): TGTGCCAGCAGCATACAGGGGACAGGTGAGCAGTTCTTC. This sequence joins TRBV9 and TRBJ2-1, with 8 bases that match TRBD1. This CDR3 region has 13 residues. From germline, CDR1 is SGDLS and CDR2 YYNGEE. The trim removed 4 bases at V and 9 bases at J, leaving 6 bases unmatched. The complete variable domain, with remaining parts taken from reference TRBV9 and TRBJ2-1, reads DSGVTQTPKHLITATGQRVTLRCSPRSGDLSVYWYQQSLDQGLQFLIQYYNGEERAKGNILERFSAQQFPDLHSELNLSSLELGDSALYFCASSIQGTGEQFFGPGTRLTVL.

The count of this clone is one. The chain employs TRBV25-1 and TRBJ2-2, with D perhaps matching TRBD2 (6 bases). V lost 4 bases and J lost 2, with 14 bases in between. Germline CDR1 is MGHDK and CDR2 is SYGVNS. The length of the CDR3 is 16 residues. The CDR3 here is CASSGGTVPNTGELFF. The CDR3 DNA sequence: TGTGCCAGCAGTGGGGGGACTGTCCCTAACACCGGGGAGCTGTTTTTT.

The CDR3 nucleotides are TGTGCCAGCAGTGATTTGGGCCCGGGGGGAAACACCATATATTTT. Protein: CASSDLGPGGNTIYF. This chain joins TRBV2 and TRBJ1-3; D gene uncertain. The germline CDR1 and CDR2 sequences are SNHLY and FYNNEI. The CDR3 is 15 residues long. Between the trimmed V and J ends, which lost 3 bases and 4 bases, there was a span of 13 bases.

CDR3 nucleotide sequence: TGTGCCAGCTCACCCGGAGAAAATCAGCCCCAGCATTTT. It translates to CASSPGENQPQHF. The chain has TRBV18 and TRBJ1-5, with D hard to call. Per germline, CDR1 KGHSH and CDR2 LQKENI. Trimming removed 3 bases from V and 4 bases from J, with 7 bases in between. The CDR3 length is 13 residues.

This clone was observed a handful of times. CDR3 DNA sequence: TGTGCCACCAGCAGACCTTTGGATACCCAGGCCAAAAACATTCAGTACTTC. Its protein product is CATSRPLDTQAKNIQYF. The V call is TRBV15, the J call TRBJ2-4; D remains unclear. This CDR3 region has 17 residues. V lost 2 bases, J lost 1 base, and 15 bases lay in between. CDR1 and CDR2 from the germline V gene are LNHNV and YYDKDF (reference sequence). The full variable domain, in which reference TRBV15 and TRBJ2-4 provide the parts outside the CDR3, is DAMVIQNPRYQVTQFGKPVTLSCSQTLNHNVMYWYQQKSSQAPKLLFHYYDKDFNNEADTPDNFQSRRPNTSFCFLDIRSPGLGDTAMYLCATSRPLDTQAKNIQYFGAGTRLSVL.

This clone was observed a single time. This chain joins TRBV19 and TRBJ2-3, with unresolved D. Germline loops: CDR1 LNHDA, CDR2 SQIVND (reference sequence). With 3 bases removed from V and 3 bases from J, the gap between germline ends came to 13 bases. The CDR3 covers 15 residues. CDR3 protein: CASSMSGMGTDTQYF. The CDR3 DNA follows: TGTGCCAGTAGTATGAGTGGTATGGGTACAGATACGCAGTATTTT.

The J gene is TRBJ1-5, the V gene TRBV28; TRBD1 might be the D (5 bases). CDR1 is MDHEN and CDR2 is SYDVKM in the germline V gene. The CDR3 is 12 residues long. V was cut by 9 bases and J by 6 bases, with 12 bases left in between. CDR3 DNA sequence: TGTGCCAGGGGGCGAGGGCGTCAGCCCCAGCATTTT. It is translated as CARGRGRQPQHF.

This clone was seen only once. The gene calls are TRBV15 and TRBJ2-6, with a tentative D call TRBD1 (6 bases). Trimming took 0 bases from V and 1 from J, leaving 7 bases between them. This CDR3 has 16 residues. Per germline, CDR1 LNHNV and CDR2 YYDKDF (reference sequence). The CDR3 sequence is CATSRDRGSGANVLTF. The CDR3 DNA reads as TGTGCCACCAGCAGAGACAGGGGATCTGGGGCCAACGTCCTGACTTTC.

V usage is TRBV18 and J usage is TRBJ1-1; TRBD1 might be the D (5 bases). The CDR3 runs 15 residues. Germline assignment: CDR1 KGHSH and CDR2 LQKENI. V dropped 5 bases and J dropped 6 bases, with 19 bases sitting between them. The CDR3 bases are TGTGCCAGCTCAACGGGACCGACGGTCGCGGCTGAAGCTTTCTTT. Protein sequence: CASSTGPTVAAEAFF.

This chain uses TRBV20-1 with TRBJ1-5, with D possibly matching TRBD1 (6 bases). This CDR3 comprises 16 residues. Trimming pared 6 bases from V and 4 bases from J, leaving 22 bases between. CDR1 is DFQATT and CDR2 is SNEGSKA in the germline V gene (reference sequence). CDR3 bases: TGCAGTGCAAGTAGGTATGGGGGCGAGGGGAATCAGCCCCAGCATTTT. Its translation: CSASRYGGEGNQPQHF.

V and J are TRBV29-1 and TRBJ2-2; D is possibly TRBD1 (6 bases). V lost 7 bases to trimming and J lost 5 bases, with 14 bases between them. Germline V gene data show CDR1 as SQVTM and CDR2 as ANQGSEA. This CDR3 region has 13 residues. The CDR3 protein is CSAQTTGTGELFF. The CDR3 DNA follows: TGCAGCGCTCAGACCACAGGGACCGGGGAGCTGTTTTTT.

The rearrangement links TRBV10-3 to TRBJ1-1; D uncertain. Deletions cut 5 bases from V and 3 bases from J, with 13 bases between. Germline lookup yields CDR1 ENHRY and CDR2 SYGVKD. The CDR3 runs 14 residues. DNA of the CDR3: TGTGCCATCAGTTACACGACACTATACACTGAAGCTTTCTTT. Its translation is CAISYTTLYTEAFF.